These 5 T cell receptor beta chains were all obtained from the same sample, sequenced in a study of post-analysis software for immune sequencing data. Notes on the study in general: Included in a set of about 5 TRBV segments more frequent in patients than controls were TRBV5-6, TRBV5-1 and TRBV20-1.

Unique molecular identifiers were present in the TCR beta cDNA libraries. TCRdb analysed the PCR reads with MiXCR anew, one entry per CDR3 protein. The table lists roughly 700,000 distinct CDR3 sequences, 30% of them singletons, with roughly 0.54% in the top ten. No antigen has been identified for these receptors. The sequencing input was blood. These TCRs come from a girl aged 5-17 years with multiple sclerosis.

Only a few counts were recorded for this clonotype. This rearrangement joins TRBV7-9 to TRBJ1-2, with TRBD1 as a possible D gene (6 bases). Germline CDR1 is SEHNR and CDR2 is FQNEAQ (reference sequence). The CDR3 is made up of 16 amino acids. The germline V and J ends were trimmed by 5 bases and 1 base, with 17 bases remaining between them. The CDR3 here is CASSGGTEGGNYGYTF. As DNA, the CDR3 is TGTGCCAGCAGCGGAGGAACTGAGGGGGGTAACTATGGCTACACCTTC.

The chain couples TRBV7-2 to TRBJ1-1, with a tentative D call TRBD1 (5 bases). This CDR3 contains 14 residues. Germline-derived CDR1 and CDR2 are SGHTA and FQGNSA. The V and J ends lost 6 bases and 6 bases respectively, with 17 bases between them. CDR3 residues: CASRPPGDRAEAFF. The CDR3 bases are TGTGCCAGCAGGCCCCCGGGGGATAGGGCTGAAGCTTTCTTT.

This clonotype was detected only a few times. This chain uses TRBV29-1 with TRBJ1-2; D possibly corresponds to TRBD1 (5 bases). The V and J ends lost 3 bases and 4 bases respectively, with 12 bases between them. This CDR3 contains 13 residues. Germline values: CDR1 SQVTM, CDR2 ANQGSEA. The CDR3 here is CSVDMQGGYGYTF. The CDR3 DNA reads TGCAGCGTTGATATGCAGGGAGGCTATGGCTACACCTTC.

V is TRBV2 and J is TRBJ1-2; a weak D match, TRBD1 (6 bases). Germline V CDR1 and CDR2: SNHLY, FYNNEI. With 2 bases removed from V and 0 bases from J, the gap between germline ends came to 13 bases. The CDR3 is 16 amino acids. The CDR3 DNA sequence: TGTGCCAGCAGTGAATCGAACGGGGGGCCTAACTATGGCTACACCTTC. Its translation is CASSESNGGPNYGYTF.

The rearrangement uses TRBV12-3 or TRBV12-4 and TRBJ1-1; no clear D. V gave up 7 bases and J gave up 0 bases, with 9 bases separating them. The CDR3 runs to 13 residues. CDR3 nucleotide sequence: TGTGCCAGCATTCGGGAGATGAACACTGAAGCTTTCTTT. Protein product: CASIREMNTEAFF.